This T cell receptor (beta chain) was sequenced for a study of Ad26.COV2.S vaccination and SARS-CoV-2 variants. Clones were read by immunoSEQ multiplex PCR, and TCRdb kept only the in-frame ones, dropping some. Of around 86,000 clones detected, around 82% appear once; the ten largest clones hold 15% to 20%. This CDR3 is 15 amino acids long. Germline CDR1 is SEHNR and CDR2 is FQNEAQ (reference sequence). Trimming at V came to 8 bases and at J to 5 bases, leaving 6 bases not matched to a gene. The chain has TRBV7-9 and TRBJ2-3, with TRBD2 matching over 14 bases. This sequence originates from a human donor who had recovered from COVID-19. The specimen was peripheral blood, collected after recovery from COVID-19. CDR3 DNA sequence: TGTGCCAGCGTTTTGGGACTAGCGGGGGAAGATACGCAGTATTTT. It codes for CASVLGLAGEDTQYF.